Sequencing of this TCR beta chain was carried out in a study of PD-1 blockade in mismatch repair-deficient tumors. In the study overall: Patients had about a dozen mismatch repair-deficient cancer types, all previously treated and progressing.

Generated by immunoSEQ multiplex PCR, the TCRdb table keeps only in-frame clones and is missing some. The sample contains some 100,000 clones, approximately 83% of which appear only once. Germline V gene data show CDR1 as SGHAT and CDR2 as FQNNGV. V dropped 5 bases and J dropped 0 bases, with 11 bases sitting between them. The CDR3 is 15 residues long. Regarding this clone: Its antigen is not known.

Study-wide findings and caveats: After pembrolizumab, tumor-resident clones rose rapidly, then generally contracted before radiologic responses.

The chain carries TRBV11-2 and TRBJ1-3; D may be TRBD1 (5 bases). The TCR sequence derives from an adult with mismatch repair-deficient cancer. Source: peripheral blood, taken approximately 36 weeks after starting pembrolizumab. The CDR3 DNA is TGTGCCAGCAGCCGGGACTTGAGCTCTGGAAACACCATATATTTT. Translating it yields CASSRDLSSGNTIYF.